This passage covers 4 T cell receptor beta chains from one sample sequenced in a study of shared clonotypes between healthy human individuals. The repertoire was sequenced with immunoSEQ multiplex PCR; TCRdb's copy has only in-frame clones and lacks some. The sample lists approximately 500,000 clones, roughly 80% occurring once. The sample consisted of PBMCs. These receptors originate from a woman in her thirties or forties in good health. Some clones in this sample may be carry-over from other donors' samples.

CDR3 in DNA: TGTGCCAGCAGCTCCTTAGTGGGAACCGGGGAGCTGTTTTTT. It specifies CASSSLVGTGELFF. This chain joins TRBV7-3 and TRBJ2-2; D gene ambiguous. Deletions cut 4 bases from V and 5 bases from J, with 11 bases between. CDR1 is SGHTA, CDR2 FQGTGA, per germline. This CDR3 is built from 14 residues.

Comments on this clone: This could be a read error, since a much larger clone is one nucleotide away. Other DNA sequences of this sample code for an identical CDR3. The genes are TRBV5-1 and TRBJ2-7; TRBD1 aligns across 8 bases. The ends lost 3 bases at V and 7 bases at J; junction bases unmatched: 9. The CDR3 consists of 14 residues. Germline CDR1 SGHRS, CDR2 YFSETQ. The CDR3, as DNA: TGCGCCAGCAGCTCCGGTCAGGGGGCGGGGGAGCAGTACTTC. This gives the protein CASSSGQGAGEQYF.

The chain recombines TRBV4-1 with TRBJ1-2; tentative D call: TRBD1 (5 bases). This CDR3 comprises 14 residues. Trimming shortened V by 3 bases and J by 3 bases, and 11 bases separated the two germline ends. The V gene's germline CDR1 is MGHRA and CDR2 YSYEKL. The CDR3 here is CASSQADTYYGYTF. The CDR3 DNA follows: TGCGCCAGCAGCCAGGCGGACACCTACTATGGCTACACCTTC.

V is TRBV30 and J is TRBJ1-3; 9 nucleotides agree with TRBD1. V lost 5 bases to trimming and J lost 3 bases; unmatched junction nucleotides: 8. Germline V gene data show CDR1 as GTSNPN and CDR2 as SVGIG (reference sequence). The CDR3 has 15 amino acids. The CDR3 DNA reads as TGTGCCTGGGGACAGGGGAATCTCATTGGAAACACCATATATTTT. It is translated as CAWGQGNLIGNTIYF.